This T cell receptor (beta chain) derives from a study of shared clonotypes between healthy human individuals (dated by TCRdb to between 2020 and 2021). About the study as a whole: The cohort included three men and a couple of women between 18 and 49 years of age. For each donor, CD4 naive and CD4 memory were each run on three plates, CD8 naive on two plates, and CD8 memory on one plate. Leukapheresis yielded between about 0.9 and 9 billion PBMCs per donor. Different laboratories and diverse techniques were used to prepare libraries and sequence TCR repertoires, to increase sequencing depth and limit assay-specific biases. To estimate repertoire size and how much clonotypes are shared between individuals, the study performed deep sequencing of blood TCR repertoires from 4 to 6 healthy adults. What the research found in general, with its limitations: Compared with non-shared clonotypes, the clonotypes found in all four sorted-subset donors had higher generation probabilities. Sampling was restricted to blood, and TCR repertoires in tissues likely differ from the TCR repertoires found in blood. Larger estimated clonotype richness was generally found for naive subsets than for memory subsets. When four donors were compared, the shared fraction of clonotypes was 5% to 6.5% for naive CD4, about 4% for naive CD8, 2% to 2.5% for memory CD4, and roughly 0.43% for memory CD8. Incomplete sequencing was indicated by rarefaction of sorted-subset datasets, despite the large sequencing depth. The genetic and exposure-history diversity represented was limited by the small number of donors. Pairwise subsampling led to the expectation that sequencing depth would affect the degree of clonotype sharing among donors.

The CDR3 contains 13 residues, cysteine and phenylalanine counted. CDR3 DNA only is kept here, 39 bases in frame from base 1. The CDR1 and CDR2 encoded by the germline V gene are MNHEY and SVGAGI. Trimming costs V 6 bases and J 4 bases, and their ends lie 12 bases apart. Healthy HIV-negative adults with no recently reported acute infections or vaccinations were included as donors. Every donor was a Caucasian adult living in Nashville, Tennessee, USA. CD4+ T cells were enriched by magnetic negative selection; naive cells were then positively selected on CD45RA, and the negative fraction formed the memory subset. Blood was collected by leukapheresis, and PBMCs were isolated by Ficoll-Histopaque density gradient centrifugation and then cryopreserved in liquid nitrogen vapor phase. Analytical flow cytometry was used to check the purity and quantity of every magnetically sorted T cell population. Each sorted fraction had its genomic DNA isolated and then quantified by UV absorbance on a Nanodrop 2000c.

Using the deep immunoSEQ assay, multiplex PCR amplified TCR CDR3 regions from genomic DNA. For each cell subset, the extracted genomic DNA was distributed evenly across all wells of several immunoSEQ 96-well plates, and each plate served as one replicate. For sorted subsets, roughly 190 ng of genomic DNA, equivalent to 25,000 to 35,000 T cell genomes, went into each replicate PCR. Purified libraries were measured with a Qubit 3.0 fluorometer, size-checked on a Bioanalyzer 2100, and measured again with the KAPA Library Quantification kit. Every immunoSEQ 96-well plate was sequenced on a separate single-read 150-cycle Illumina NextSeq 550 flow cell. The paper's data handling went like this. Because the immunoSEQ output held only junctional sequences and lacked quality scores, the filtering could not match the filtering applied to full-length reads. To assign V/J genes and CDR3, sequences were annotated using PyIR, a Python wrapper for IgBLAST v1.9, with IMGT germline references. Reads with weak V/J assignments (E-value above 1e-6), missing CDR3, stop codons, out-of-frame junctions, or ambiguous translated residues were removed. V3J clonotypes were defined by identical inferred V gene, J gene, and CDR3 amino acid sequence. To compute the percentage overlap between repertoires, the number of shared unique clonotypes was divided by the size of the smaller repertoire. RTK rarefaction, the Chao1 estimator, and Recon v2.1 estimates of unobserved clonotypes were used to assess repertoire richness. Generation probabilities were computed with OLGA for all TCRbeta clonotypes obtained by the gDNA method from a few donors. This is the immuneACCESS table as TCRdb keeps it, with only in-frame sequences that have V and J called. A part of the clones is gone; compared with another copy, unresolved V genes explain less than half, and the rest is unexplained. For V, J and clone size, that table is used; D and trimming come from the DNA. This sample has over a million clones in its table, and roughly 75% of those were observed once. The ten largest clones represent nearly 1.5% of the sample.

To note about this clone: Its binding antigen is unknown. Base qualities are not recorded, but no much larger clone differs from it by a single base.

The clonotype originates from a man younger than 30 in good health. Sequences were obtained from memory CD4+ T cells sorted from blood. In the paper's terms, the cell subset or site label means: CD45RA-negative fraction. The rearranged chain carries TRBV6-5 and TRBJ2-5; TRBD1 might be the D gene, on 6 matching bases. The DNA reads as follows: TGTGCCAGCAGACCTACACAGGGAGAGACCCAGTACTTC. Its protein reads: CASRPTQGETQYF.